This TCR beta chain was recovered during a study of OX40 agonist ivuxolimab in advanced cancers. Whole-study context: Patients were approximately 80% male with ages roughly 23 to 85, mean approximately 58. Study-wide findings and caveats: On average, a greater number of expanded clones characterised CD8+ T cells relative to CD4+.

A note on this clone: Antigen: not known.

Trimming pared 5 bases from V and 6 bases from J, leaving 11 bases between. CDR3 length: 13 amino acids. Libraries were prepared by immunoSEQ multiplex PCR; TCRdb keeps only in-frame clonotypes and omits some of them. The table lists roughly 30,000 clones, roughly nine tenths of them singletons. This specimen consisted of CD4+ or CD8+ T cells sorted from blood, obtained in a trial of the OX40 agonist ivuxolimab. V gene TRBV6-7 combines with J gene TRBJ2-1, with D perhaps being TRBD1 or TRBD2 (6 bases each). TRBV6-7 falls under the ORF class, with uncertain function. The TCR sequence derives from an adult with an advanced solid tumor such as melanoma, head and neck, liver or kidney cancer. Here the CDR3 reads CASSPGGANEQFF. Here the CDR3 DNA reads TGTGCCAGCAGTCCCGGGGGCGCCAATGAGCAGTTCTTC.